The TCR beta chain described here comes from a study of T cells after yellow fever vaccination. About the study: Among memory cells, EM, EMRA, CM and Tscm subsets were sorted using CD3, CD45RA, CCR7 and CD95. The study, taken as a whole, reports: Primary-vaccination clones mostly resurfaced post-booster (around 96% CD4, just under 90% CD8). The CD4 compartment and the CD8 compartment contained a small share of clonotypes in common.

5'RACE template switching produced TCR cDNA carrying a universal primer site and UMIs. Each CDR3 protein is one row after TCRdb ran MiXCR on the 5' RACE reads. Among around 29,000 distinct CDR3 sequences listed, around 5.8% were seen once. This clonotype has a count of ten or more. The junction departs from germline at one end; a sequencing error may be responsible. The CDR3 contains 11 residues. CDR1 MNHEY and CDR2 SVGEGT come from the germline V gene. The sequences come from PBMCs, either bulk or a sorted T-cell subset (CD4+, CD8+, memory, or dextramer-sorted; not recorded which), collected on the day of the yellow fever booster vaccination. V gene TRBV6-2 or TRBV6-3 combines with J gene TRBJ2-7, with D unclear. The receptor comes from a man aged 30 to 45 who received the YFV17D yellow fever vaccine. The CDR3 DNA sequence: TGTGCCAGCAGTTACGATTCCATCCCGCACTTC. Its protein is CASSYDSIPHF.